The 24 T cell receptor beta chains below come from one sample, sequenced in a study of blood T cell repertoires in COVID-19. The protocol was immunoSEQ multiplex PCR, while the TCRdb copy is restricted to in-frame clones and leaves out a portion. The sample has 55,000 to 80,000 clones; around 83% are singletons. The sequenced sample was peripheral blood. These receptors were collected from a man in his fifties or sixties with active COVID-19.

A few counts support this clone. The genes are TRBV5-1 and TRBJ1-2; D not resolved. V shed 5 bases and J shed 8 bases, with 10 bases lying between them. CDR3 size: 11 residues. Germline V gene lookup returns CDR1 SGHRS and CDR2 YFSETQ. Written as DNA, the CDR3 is TGCGCCAGCAGGCTGGCGGAGGGCTACACCTTC. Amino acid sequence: CASRLAEGYTF.

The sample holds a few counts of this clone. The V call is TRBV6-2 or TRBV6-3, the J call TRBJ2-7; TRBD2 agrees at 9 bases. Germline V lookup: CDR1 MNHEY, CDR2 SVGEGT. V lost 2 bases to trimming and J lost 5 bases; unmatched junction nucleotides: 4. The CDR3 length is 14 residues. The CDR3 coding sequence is TGTGCCAGCAGTTACGGGACTAGCTGGGACGAGCAGTACTTC. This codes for CASSYGTSWDEQYF.

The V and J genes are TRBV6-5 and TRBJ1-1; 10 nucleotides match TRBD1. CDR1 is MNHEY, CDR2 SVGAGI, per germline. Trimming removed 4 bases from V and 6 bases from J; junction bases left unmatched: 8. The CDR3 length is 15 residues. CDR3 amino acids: CASSWGTGARAEAFF. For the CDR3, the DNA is TGTGCCAGCAGTTGGGGGACAGGGGCTCGTGCTGAAGCTTTCTTT.

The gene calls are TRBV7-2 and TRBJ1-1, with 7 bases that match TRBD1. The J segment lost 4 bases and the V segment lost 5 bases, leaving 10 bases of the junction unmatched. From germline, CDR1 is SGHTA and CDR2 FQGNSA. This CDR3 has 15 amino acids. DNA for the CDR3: TGTGCCAGCAGCCCTTACAGGGGCCCGATCACTGAAGCTTTCTTT. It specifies CASSPYRGPITEAFF.

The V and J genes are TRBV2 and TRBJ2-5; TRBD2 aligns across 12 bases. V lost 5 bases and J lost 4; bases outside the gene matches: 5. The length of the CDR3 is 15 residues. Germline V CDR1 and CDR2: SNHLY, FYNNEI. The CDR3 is CASSSTSGGPETQYF. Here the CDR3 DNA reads TGTGCCAGCAGTTCGACTAGCGGGGGACCAGAGACCCAGTACTTC. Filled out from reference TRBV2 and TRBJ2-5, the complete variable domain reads EPEVTQTPSHQVTQMGQEVILRCVPISNHLYFYWYRQILGQKVEFLVSFYNNEISEKSEIFDDQFSVERPDGSNFTLKIRSTKLEDSAMYFCASSSTSGGPETQYFGPGTRLLVL.

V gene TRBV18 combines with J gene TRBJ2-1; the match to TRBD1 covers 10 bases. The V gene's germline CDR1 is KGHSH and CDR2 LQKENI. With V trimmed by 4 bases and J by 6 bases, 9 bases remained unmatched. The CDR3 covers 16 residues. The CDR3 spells CASSLTGQGFVNEQFF. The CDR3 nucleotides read TGTGCCAGCTCACTGACGGGACAGGGGTTCGTCAATGAGCAGTTCTTC.

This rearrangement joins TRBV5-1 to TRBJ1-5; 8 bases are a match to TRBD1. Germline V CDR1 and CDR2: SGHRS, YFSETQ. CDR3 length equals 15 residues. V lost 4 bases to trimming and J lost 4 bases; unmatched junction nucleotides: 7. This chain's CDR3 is CASSLEDRENQPQHF. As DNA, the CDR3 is TGCGCCAGCAGCCTAGAGGACAGGGAGAATCAGCCCCAGCATTTT.

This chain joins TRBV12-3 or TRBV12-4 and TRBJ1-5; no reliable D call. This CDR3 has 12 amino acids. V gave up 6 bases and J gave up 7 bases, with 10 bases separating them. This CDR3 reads CASSHPRQPQHF. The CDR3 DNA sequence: TGTGCCAGCAGCCACCCGAGGCAGCCCCAGCATTTT.

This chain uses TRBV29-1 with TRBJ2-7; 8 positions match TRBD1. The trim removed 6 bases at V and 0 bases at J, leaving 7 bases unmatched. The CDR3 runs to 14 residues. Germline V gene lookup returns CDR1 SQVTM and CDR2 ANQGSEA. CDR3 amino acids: CSVTPGQDSYEQYF. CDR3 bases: TGCAGCGTGACACCGGGACAGGACTCCTACGAGCAGTACTTC.

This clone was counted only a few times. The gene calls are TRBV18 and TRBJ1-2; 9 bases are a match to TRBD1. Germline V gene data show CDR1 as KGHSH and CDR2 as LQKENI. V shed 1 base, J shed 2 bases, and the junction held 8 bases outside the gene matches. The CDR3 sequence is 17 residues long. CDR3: CASSPLRTGDSNYGYTF. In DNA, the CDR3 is TGTGCCAGCTCACCACTGCGGACAGGGGATTCGAACTATGGCTACACCTTC.

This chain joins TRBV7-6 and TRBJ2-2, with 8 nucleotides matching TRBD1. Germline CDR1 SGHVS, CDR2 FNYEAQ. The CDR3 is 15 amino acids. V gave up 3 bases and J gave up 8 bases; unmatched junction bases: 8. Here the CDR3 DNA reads TGTGCCAGCAGCTTCATCGGACAGGGAGTTGGGGAGCTGTTTTTT. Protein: CASSFIGQGVGELFF.

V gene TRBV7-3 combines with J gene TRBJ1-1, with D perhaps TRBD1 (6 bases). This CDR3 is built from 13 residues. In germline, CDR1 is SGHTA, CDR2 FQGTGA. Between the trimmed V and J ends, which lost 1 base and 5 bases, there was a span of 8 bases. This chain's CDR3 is CASSLNRETEAFF. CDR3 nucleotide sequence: TGTGCCAGCAGCTTAAACAGGGAGACTGAAGCTTTCTTT.

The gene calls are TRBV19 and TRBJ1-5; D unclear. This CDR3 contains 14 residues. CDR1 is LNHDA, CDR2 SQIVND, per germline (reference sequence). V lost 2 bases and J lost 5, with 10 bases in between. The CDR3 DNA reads TGTGCCAGTAGTATACGAAGAGAAGATCAGCCCCAGCATTTT. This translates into CASSIRREDQPQHF. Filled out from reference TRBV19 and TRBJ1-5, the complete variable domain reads DGGITQSPKYLFRKEGQNVTLSCEQNLNHDAMYWYRQDPGQGLRLIYYSQIVNDFQKGDIAEGYSVSREKKESFPLTVTSAQKNPTAFYLCASSIRREDQPQHFGDGTRLSIL.

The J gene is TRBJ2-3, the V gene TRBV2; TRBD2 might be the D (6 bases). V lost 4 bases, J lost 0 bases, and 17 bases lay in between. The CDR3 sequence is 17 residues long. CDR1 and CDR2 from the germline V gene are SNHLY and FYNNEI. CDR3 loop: CASSVRDWYASTDTQYF. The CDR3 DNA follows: TGTGCCAGCAGTGTTCGGGACTGGTACGCTAGCACAGATACGCAGTATTTT.

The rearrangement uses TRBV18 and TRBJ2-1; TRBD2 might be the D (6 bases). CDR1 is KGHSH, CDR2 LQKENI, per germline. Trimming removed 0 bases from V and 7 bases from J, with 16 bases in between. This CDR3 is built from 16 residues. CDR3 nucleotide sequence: TGTGCCAGCTCACCACCGGTCCGGGAGATCAAAAATGAGCAGTTCTTC. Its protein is CASSPPVREIKNEQFF.

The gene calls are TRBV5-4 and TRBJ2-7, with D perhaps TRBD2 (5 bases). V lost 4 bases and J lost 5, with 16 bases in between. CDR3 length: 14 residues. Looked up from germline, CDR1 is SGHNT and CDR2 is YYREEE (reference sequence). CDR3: CASSRYGSRDEQYF. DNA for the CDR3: TGTGCCAGCAGCAGATACGGGTCGAGGGACGAGCAGTACTTC.

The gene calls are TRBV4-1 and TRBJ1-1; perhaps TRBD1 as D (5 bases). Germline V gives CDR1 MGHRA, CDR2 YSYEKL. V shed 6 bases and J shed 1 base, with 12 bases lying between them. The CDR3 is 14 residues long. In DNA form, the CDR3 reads TGCGCCAGCAGTCGTACAAGGGGGAACACTGAAGCTTTCTTT. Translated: CASSRTRGNTEAFF.

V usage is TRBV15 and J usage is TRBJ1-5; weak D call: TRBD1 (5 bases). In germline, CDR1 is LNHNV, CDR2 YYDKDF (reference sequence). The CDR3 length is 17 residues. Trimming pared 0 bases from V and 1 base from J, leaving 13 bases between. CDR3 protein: CATSRDKPGSSNQPQHF. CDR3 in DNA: TGTGCCACCAGCAGAGATAAGCCAGGGTCAAGCAATCAGCCCCAGCATTTT.

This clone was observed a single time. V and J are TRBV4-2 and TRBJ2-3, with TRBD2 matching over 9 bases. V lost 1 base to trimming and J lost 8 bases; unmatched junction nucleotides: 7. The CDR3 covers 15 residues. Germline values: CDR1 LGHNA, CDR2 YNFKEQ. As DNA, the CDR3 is TGTGCCAGCAGCCAAGTAGCGGGAGATCGAGGTACGCAGTATTTT. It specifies CASSQVAGDRGTQYF.

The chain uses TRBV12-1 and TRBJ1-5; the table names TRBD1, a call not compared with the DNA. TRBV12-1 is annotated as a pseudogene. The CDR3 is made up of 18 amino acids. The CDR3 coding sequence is TGTGCCAGCAGCTTTGAGAACCCAGCGGACAGGGAAAATCAGCCCCAGCATTTT. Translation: CASSFENPADRENQPQHF.

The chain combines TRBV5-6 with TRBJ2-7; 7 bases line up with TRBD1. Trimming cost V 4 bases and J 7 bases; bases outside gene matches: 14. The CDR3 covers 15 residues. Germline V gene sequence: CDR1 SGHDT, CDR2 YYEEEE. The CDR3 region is CASSPPGQTSWEQYF. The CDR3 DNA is TGTGCCAGCAGCCCTCCGGGACAGACCTCTTGGGAGCAGTACTTC.

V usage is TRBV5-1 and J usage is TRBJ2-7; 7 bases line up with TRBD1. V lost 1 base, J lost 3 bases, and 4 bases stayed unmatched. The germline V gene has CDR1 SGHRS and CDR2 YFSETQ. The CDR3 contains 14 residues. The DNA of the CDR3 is TGCGCCAGCAGCTTGACAGGGGAAATCTACGAGCAGTACTTC. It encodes CASSLTGEIYEQYF.

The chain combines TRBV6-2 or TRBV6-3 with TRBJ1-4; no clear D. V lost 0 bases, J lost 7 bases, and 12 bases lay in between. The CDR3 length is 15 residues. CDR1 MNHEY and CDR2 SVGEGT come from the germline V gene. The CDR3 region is CASSYSTHGSEKLFF. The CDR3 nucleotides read TGTGCCAGCAGTTACTCGACGCACGGGAGTGAAAAACTGTTTTTT.

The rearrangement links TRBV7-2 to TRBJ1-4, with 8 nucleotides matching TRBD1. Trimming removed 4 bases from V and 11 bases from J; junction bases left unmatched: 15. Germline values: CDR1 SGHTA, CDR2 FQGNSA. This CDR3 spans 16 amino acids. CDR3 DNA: TGTGCCAGCAGCTACGGGCAGGGGGCTCAGGGTACGAAACTGTTTTTT. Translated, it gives CASSYGQGAQGTKLFF.